Listed here are 29 T cell receptor beta chains from one sample, sequenced in a study of cytomegalovirus exposure and HLA in healthy donors. Primers: 60 Vbeta forward and 13 Jbeta reverse. This table comes from immunoSEQ multiplex PCR, and its TCRdb copy is limited to in-frame clones, with some not included. The sample consists of some 140,000 clones, approximately 80% of them appearing once. The sequencing input was PBMCs. These receptor sequences come from a man under 40 in good health and CMV-seropositive.

This chain links TRBV5-1 with TRBJ2-5; a weak D match, TRBD2 (6 bases). The germline CDR1 and CDR2 sequences are SGHRS and YFSETQ. This CDR3 contains 14 residues. The V gene lost 5 bases and the J gene lost 0 bases, with 11 bases spanning the gap. The CDR3 protein is CASSITGDQETQYF. The CDR3 nucleotides read TGCGCCAGCAGTATTACGGGGGACCAAGAGACCCAGTACTTC.

This clone was observed a few times. The J gene is TRBJ2-3, the V gene TRBV5-1; 9 nucleotides match TRBD2. With 4 bases clipped from V and 3 bases from J, the junction kept 12 bases outside the gene matches. This CDR3 is 17 amino acids long. In germline, CDR1 is SGHRS, CDR2 YFSETQ. CDR3 sequence reads: CASSEGTSPGGTDTQYF. The CDR3, as DNA: TGCGCCAGCAGCGAAGGGACTAGCCCAGGGGGGACAGATACGCAGTATTTT.

V and J are TRBV18 and TRBJ1-5; 10 bases fit TRBD1. Germline lookup yields CDR1 KGHSH and CDR2 LQKENI. The CDR3 is made up of 15 amino acids. J gave up 5 bases and V 2 bases, and 3 bases lay outside the gene matches. The CDR3 DNA is TGTGCCAGCTCACCAGGACAGGGGGGCGATCAGCCCCAGCATTTT. It specifies CASSPGQGGDQPQHF.

The J gene is TRBJ2-3, the V gene TRBV21-1; the table's D gene call, TRBD2, was not cross checked with the DNA. TRBV21-1 is a listed pseudogene. The CDR3 sequence is 17 residues long. The CDR3 bases are TGTGCCAGCAGCAAAGTAGGGGGAGGGGATGGCACAGATACGCAGTATTTT. Its translation is CASSKVGGGDGTDTQYF.

In this sample, this clone turned up a few times. The chain combines TRBV27 with TRBJ2-7; a possible D gene is TRBD2 (6 bases). Trimming pared 7 bases from V and 2 bases from J, leaving 18 bases between. The germline V gene has CDR1 MNHEY and CDR2 SMNVEV (reference sequence). CDR3 length equals 15 residues. The CDR3 DNA follows: TGTGCCAGCAATTCCGCGGGGAAAAGGGCCTACGAGCAGTACTTC. Protein: CASNSAGKRAYEQYF.

J is TRBJ1-1 and V is TRBV19; the match to TRBD1 covers 9 bases. The CDR3 contains 14 residues. The junction had 13 bases not matched to a gene; V was cut back by 7 bases and J by 10 bases. Germline assignment: CDR1 LNHDA and CDR2 SQIVND (reference sequence). The DNA of the CDR3 is TGTGCCAGTATCGGACGCCCGGGACAGGGCACAGCTTTCTTT. It codes for CASIGRPGQGTAFF.

The chain couples TRBV18 to TRBJ2-5; D not certain. The J call could be wrong; TRBJ2-7 is a better fit for the DNA end. CDR3 length: 13 amino acids. Per germline, CDR1 KGHSH and CDR2 LQKENI. The DNA of the CDR3 is TGTGCCAGCTCACCTCCGTCCCCCTACGAGCAGTACTTC. It codes for CASSPPSPYEQYF.

Regarding this clone: Additional DNA sequences in this sample encode the identical CDR3. The rearrangement joins TRBV5-1 to TRBJ2-3; 7 bases align to TRBD2. This CDR3 is built from 15 residues. Unmatched junction bases numbered 4, after V lost 2 bases and J lost 1 base. Per the germline V gene, CDR1 is SGHRS and CDR2 is YFSETQ. CDR3 coding DNA: TGCGCCAGCAGCTTCCTGGCGGGGGGCACAGATACGCAGTATTTT. Encoded protein: CASSFLAGGTDTQYF.

This clone was observed once. The chain is built from TRBV6-6 and TRBJ2-3; D is unclear. The V and J ends lost 1 base and 2 bases respectively, with 7 bases between them. The CDR3 totals 14 residues. Germline V gene lookup returns CDR1 MNHNY and CDR2 SVGAGI (reference sequence). The CDR3 is CASSYLQNTDTQYF. For the CDR3, the DNA is TGTGCCAGCAGTTACTTACAAAACACAGATACGCAGTATTTT.

This clone was seen more than once but under ten times. The chain links TRBV4-2 to TRBJ2-3; TRBD1 agrees at 10 bases. V shed 1 base, J shed 6 bases, and the junction held 10 bases outside the gene matches. The CDR3 runs to 17 residues. Per the germline V gene, CDR1 is LGHNA and CDR2 is YNFKEQ. DNA for the CDR3: TGTGCCAGCAGCCAAGTCACACCGGGACAGGGGACGGATACGCAGTATTTT. Translated: CASSQVTPGQGTDTQYF.

This chain connects TRBV10-1 to TRBJ2-7, with D possibly TRBD2 on 5 matching bases. CDR1 and CDR2 from the germline V gene are WNHNN and SYGVQD (reference sequence). Trimming removed 5 bases at V and 7 bases at J, with 15 bases between. This CDR3 contains 13 residues. DNA for the CDR3: TGCGCCAGCAGTTTACTAGAGTCGGGGGAGCAGTACTTC. The encoded protein is CASSLLESGEQYF.

This chain links TRBV6-1 with TRBJ2-2; D is perhaps TRBD1 (6 bases). Trimming left V 6 bases short and J 4 bases short, with 9 bases between. Germline CDR1 and CDR2: MNHNS and SASEGT. The CDR3 runs to 13 residues. CDR3 DNA: TGTGCCAGCAGGGTAGGGGGCACCGGGGAGCTGTTTTTT. This codes for CASRVGGTGELFF.

The CDR3, as DNA: TGTGCCACCAGCAGAGATATAGGGACACAAACAAACTATGGCTACACCTTC. Translation: CATSRDIGTQTNYGYTF. This rearrangement joins TRBV15 to TRBJ1-2, with D tentatively TRBD1 (6 bases). Trimming took off 0 bases at V and 2 bases at J, with 16 bases between the two ends. This CDR3 has 17 residues. The V gene's germline CDR1 is LNHNV and CDR2 YYDKDF (reference sequence). Full variable domain (rest looked up from reference TRBV15 and TRBJ1-2): DAMVIQNPRYQVTQFGKPVTLSCSQTLNHNVMYWYQQKSSQAPKLLFHYYDKDFNNEADTPDNFQSRRPNTSFCFLDIRSPGLGDTAMYLCATSRDIGTQTNYGYTFGSGTRLTVV.

This chain connects TRBV19 to TRBJ2-7, with TRBD2 as a possible D gene (6 bases). Germline V gene sequence: CDR1 LNHDA, CDR2 SQIVND (reference sequence). CDR3 length equals 13 residues. V was pared by 3 bases and J by 4 bases, with 10 bases between. The DNA of the CDR3 is TGTGCCAGTAGTATCATTGGGGGGTACGAGCAGTACTTC. This sequence encodes CASSIIGGYEQYF.

The V call is TRBV6-5, the J call TRBJ2-7; the match to TRBD1 covers 8 bases. Germline V gene lookup returns CDR1 MNHEY and CDR2 SVGAGI. The CDR3 runs 15 residues. V lost 6 bases and J lost 2; bases outside the gene matches: 9. CDR3 residues: CASRKGQGKTYEQYF. Here the CDR3 DNA reads TGTGCCAGCAGGAAAGGACAGGGTAAGACCTACGAGCAGTACTTC.

The chain couples TRBV4-2 to TRBJ2-2, with TRBD2 identical over 11 bases. The trim removed 3 bases at V and 6 bases at J, leaving 24 bases unmatched. This CDR3 has 22 residues. Germline CDR1 reads LGHNA; CDR2 reads YNFKEQ. DNA for the CDR3: TGTGCCAGCAGCCAGGACAACCCGGGACTAGCGGAAGTAAGGAAGGGGGCCGGGGAGCTGTTTTTT. Its protein is CASSQDNPGLAEVRKGAGELFF.

The CDR3 is CASRTDSYEQYF. The CDR3 bases are TGTGCCAGCAGAACAGACAGCTACGAGCAGTACTTC. This chain links TRBV2 with TRBJ2-7; a weak D match, TRBD1 (5 bases). The CDR3 covers 12 residues. Trimming stripped 6 bases from V and 3 bases from J, with 9 bases between. Germline assignment: CDR1 SNHLY and CDR2 FYNNEI.

This sequence joins TRBV11-3 and TRBJ2-7; 10 nucleotides agree with TRBD1. Germline V gene data show CDR1 as SGHNT and CDR2 as YENEEA. Unmatched junction bases numbered 12, after V lost 2 bases and J lost 2 bases. The CDR3 runs 18 residues. CDR3 sequence: CASSLSTGGKNRPYEQYF. DNA of the CDR3: TGTGCCAGCAGCTTATCGACAGGGGGCAAAAATAGACCCTACGAGCAGTACTTC.

As to this clone: Mismatch with germline at one junction end may stem from a read error. This sample also contains other DNA sequences that code for the same CDR3. The rearrangement uses TRBV20-1 and TRBJ2-7; D perhaps matches TRBD1 (5 bases). The CDR3 has 11 amino acids. The germline V gene encodes CDR1 DFQATT and CDR2 SNEGSKA (reference sequence). The CDR3 here is CSARDSYEQYF. The CDR3 DNA reads as TGCAGTGCCAGAGACAGCTACGAGCAGTACTTC.

Worth noting for this clone: Distinct nucleotide sequences in the sample also encode this CDR3. The chain recombines TRBV28 with TRBJ1-1; 7 bases match TRBD1. V shed 6 bases and J 7 bases; nucleotides not matched to a gene: 2. Germline V CDR1 and CDR2: MDHEN, SYDVKM. This CDR3 contains 11 residues. CDR3 in DNA: TGTGCCAGCAGCGGGACAGTTGAAGCTTTCTTT. The encoded protein is CASSGTVEAFF. The complete variable domain, with remaining parts taken from reference TRBV28 and TRBJ1-1, reads DVKVTQSSRYLVKRTGEKVFLECVQDMDHENMFWYRQDPGLGLRLIYFSYDVKMKEKGDIPEGYSVSREKKERFSLILESASTNQTSMYLCASSGTVEAFFGQGTRLTVV.

The V call is TRBV2, the J call TRBJ2-4, with 7 bases matching TRBD1. Germline loops: CDR1 SNHLY, CDR2 FYNNEI. V was pared by 3 bases and J by 4 bases, with 6 bases of the junction left unmatched. The CDR3 loop spans 15 amino acids. CDR3 residues: CASSDLGTAKNIQYF. CDR3 nucleotide sequence: TGTGCCAGCAGTGATCTCGGGACAGCAAAAAACATTCAGTACTTC. The full variable domain, completed using reference TRBV2 and TRBJ2-4, is EPEVTQTPSHQVTQMGQEVILRCVPISNHLYFYWYRQILGQKVEFLVSFYNNEISEKSEIFDDQFSVERPDGSNFTLKIRSTKLEDSAMYFCASSDLGTAKNIQYFGAGTRLSVL.

The V call is TRBV19, the J call TRBJ2-1, with unresolved D. V lost 6 bases and J lost 3, with 15 bases in between. The CDR3 loop spans 15 amino acids. CDR1 and CDR2 from the germline V gene are LNHDA and SQIVND (reference sequence). CDR3 sequence: CASRNTELYYNEQFF. The CDR3 region has the DNA TGTGCCAGTAGGAATACAGAGCTCTACTACAATGAGCAGTTCTTC.

CDR3 protein: CASTRASSGANVLTF. In DNA, the CDR3 is TGTGCCAGCACGAGGGCGAGTTCTGGGGCCAACGTCCTGACTTTC. The rearrangement joins TRBV28 to TRBJ2-6; tentatively, D is TRBD2 (5 bases). V was trimmed by 7 bases and J by 1 base, leaving 11 bases between them. Germline CDR1 is MDHEN and CDR2 is SYDVKM. This CDR3 is built from 15 residues.

The chain has TRBV6-6 and TRBJ2-1; D might be TRBD1 (6 bases). The germline gives CDR1 MNHNY, CDR2 SVGAGI (reference sequence). CDR3 length: 15 amino acids. Trimming took off 2 bases at V and 4 bases at J, with 12 bases between the two ends. In nucleotides, the CDR3 is TGTGCCAGCAGTTACAGGGACAATCTATACAATGAGCAGTTCTTC. Amino acids: CASSYRDNLYNEQFF.

The chain recombines TRBV28 with TRBJ2-1; TRBD2 matches at 8 bases. The ends lost 2 bases at V and 8 bases at J; junction bases unmatched: 5. The CDR3 runs to 14 residues. Looked up from germline, CDR1 is MDHEN and CDR2 is SYDVKM. Here the CDR3 DNA reads TGTGCCAGCAGTTTAATCCAGCGGGAGTATGAGCAGTTCTTC. This codes for CASSLIQREYEQFF.

The J gene is TRBJ1-3, the V gene TRBV2; D call uncertain. The germline V gene encodes CDR1 SNHLY and CDR2 FYNNEI. The CDR3 is made up of 12 amino acids. Deletions cut 5 bases from V and 4 bases from J, with 6 bases between. The CDR3, as DNA: TGTGCCAGCAGTCTATTAGGAAACACCATATATTTT. It translates to CASSLLGNTIYF. Full variable domain (rest looked up from reference TRBV2 and TRBJ1-3): EPEVTQTPSHQVTQMGQEVILRCVPISNHLYFYWYRQILGQKVEFLVSFYNNEISEKSEIFDDQFSVERPDGSNFTLKIRSTKLEDSAMYFCASSLLGNTIYFGEGSWLTVV.

Remarks on this clone: Other DNA sequences in the same sample also yield this CDR3. The J gene is TRBJ2-6, the V gene TRBV19; 8 bases line up with TRBD1. J gave up 2 bases and V 5 bases, and 5 bases lay outside the gene matches. Germline CDR1 LNHDA, CDR2 SQIVND (reference sequence). The CDR3 runs to 16 residues. This chain's CDR3 is CASSPTGEAGANVLTF. The CDR3 bases are TGTGCCAGTAGTCCGACAGGGGAGGCTGGGGCCAACGTCCTGACTTTC.

This clone came up a few times. This chain uses TRBV7-2 with TRBJ2-2; 13 bases match TRBD2. This CDR3 region has 17 residues. V was pared by 4 bases and J by 7 bases, with 9 bases of the junction left unmatched. In germline, CDR1 is SGHTA, CDR2 FQGNSA. This CDR3 is CASSSGLAGARGGELFF. The CDR3, as DNA: TGTGCCAGCAGCTCAGGACTAGCGGGAGCCCGGGGCGGGGAGCTGTTTTTT.

The rearrangement links TRBV18 to TRBJ2-2; D remains unclear. The CDR3 consists of 16 residues. Per the germline V gene, CDR1 is KGHSH and CDR2 is LQKENI. V was trimmed by 3 bases and J by 4 bases, leaving 15 bases between them. In DNA, the CDR3 is TGTGCCAGCTCACCCCAACAGATCGCGACCACCGGGGAGCTGTTTTTT. Translating it yields CASSPQQIATTGELFF.